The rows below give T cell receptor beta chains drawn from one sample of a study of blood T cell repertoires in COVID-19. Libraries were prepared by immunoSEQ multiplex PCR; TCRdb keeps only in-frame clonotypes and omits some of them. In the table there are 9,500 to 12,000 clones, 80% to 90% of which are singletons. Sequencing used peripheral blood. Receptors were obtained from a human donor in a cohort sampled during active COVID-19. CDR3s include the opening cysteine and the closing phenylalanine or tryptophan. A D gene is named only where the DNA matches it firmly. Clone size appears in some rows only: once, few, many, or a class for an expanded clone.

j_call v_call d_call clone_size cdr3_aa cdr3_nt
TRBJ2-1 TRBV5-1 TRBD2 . CASSLFSGGADEQFF TGCGCCAGCAGCTTGTTCAGCGGGGGGGCGGATGAGCAGTTCTTC
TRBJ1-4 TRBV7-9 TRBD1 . CASSKGQGGEKLFF TGTGCCAGCAGCAAAGGACAGGGTGGTGAAAAACTGTTTTTT
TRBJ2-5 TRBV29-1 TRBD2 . CSVEGWGGGAEETQYF TGCAGCGTTGAAGGCTGGGGCGGGGGGGCCGAGGAGACCCAGTACTTC
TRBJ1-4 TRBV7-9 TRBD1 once CASKGTVHEKLFF TGTGCCAGCAAGGGGACAGTACATGAAAAACTGTTTTTT
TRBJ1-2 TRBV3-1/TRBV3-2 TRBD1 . CASSQPGQDYGYTF TGTGCCAGCAGCCAACCGGGACAGGACTATGGCTACACCTTC
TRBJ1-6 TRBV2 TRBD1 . CASSPRTPGQGYTSYNSPLHF TGTGCCAGCAGTCCAAGAACACCGGGACAGGGTTACACCTCCTATAATTCACCCCTCCACTTT
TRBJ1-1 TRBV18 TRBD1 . CASSPDRVRTEAFF TGTGCCAGCTCACCAGACAGGGTACGCACTGAAGCTTTCTTT
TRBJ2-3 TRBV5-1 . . CASSRTGTSTDTQYF TGCGCCAGCAGCAGGACCGGGACTAGCACAGATACGCAGTATTTT
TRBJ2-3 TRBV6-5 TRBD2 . CASSYASGGASTQYF TGTGCCAGCAGTTATGCTAGCGGGGGGGCGAGTACGCAGTATTTT
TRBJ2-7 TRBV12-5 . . CASGLARGGGEQYF TGTGCTAGTGGTTTGGCCAGAGGAGGAGGTGAGCAGTACTTC
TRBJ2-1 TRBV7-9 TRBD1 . CASSLSMTGGLYNEQFF TGTGCCAGCAGCTTAAGTATGACAGGGGGCCTTTACAATGAGCAGTTCTTC
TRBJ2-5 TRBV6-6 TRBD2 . CATGVGGLAGVQYF TGTGCCACCGGAGTCGGGGGACTAGCGGGGGTCCAGTACTTC
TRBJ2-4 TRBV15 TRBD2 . CATSRDDGGGANIQYF TGTGCCACCAGCAGAGATGACGGCGGGGGGGCAAACATTCAGTACTTC
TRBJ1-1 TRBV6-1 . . CASSENGRQNTEAFF TGTGCCAGCAGTGAAAATGGGAGACAGAACACTGAAGCTTTCTTT
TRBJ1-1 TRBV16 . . CASSLLMNTEAFF TGTGCCAGCAGCTTATTAATGAACACTGAAGCTTTCTTT
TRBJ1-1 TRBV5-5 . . CASSPLGTEAFF TGTGCCAGCAGCCCCCTCGGCACTGAAGCTTTCTTT
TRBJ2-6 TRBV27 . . CASSLSRGGGANVLTF TGTGCCAGCAGTTTATCCCGGGGAGGCGGGGCCAACGTCCTGACTTTC
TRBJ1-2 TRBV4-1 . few CASSHATRDSGYTF TGCGCCAGCAGCCATGCCACCAGGGATTCTGGCTACACCTTC
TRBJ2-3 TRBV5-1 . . CASSLGLAMADTQYF TGCGCCAGCAGCTTGGGATTAGCTATGGCAGATACGCAGTATTTT
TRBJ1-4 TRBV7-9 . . CASSSRDEKLFF TGTGCCAGCAGCTCCAGGGATGAAAAACTGTTTTTT
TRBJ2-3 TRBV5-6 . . CASSLDQGGSDTQYF TGTGCCAGCAGCTTGGATCAGGGAGGATCAGATACGCAGTATTTT
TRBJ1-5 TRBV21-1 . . CASSPPGQGEGEMEPQHF TGTGCCAGCAGCCCGCCTGGACAGGGGGAAGGTGAGATGGAGCCCCAGCATTTT
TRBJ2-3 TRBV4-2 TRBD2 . CASSQVSTSGGDTQYF TGTGCCAGCAGCCAAGTTTCAACTAGCGGAGGTGATACGCAGTATTTT
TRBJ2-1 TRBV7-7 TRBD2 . CASSPQSSGGYNEQFF TGTGCTAGCAGCCCCCAATCGAGCGGGGGATACAATGAGCAGTTCTTC
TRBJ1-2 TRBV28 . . CASSFANRVNYGYTF TGTGCCAGCAGTTTCGCTAACAGGGTAAACTATGGCTACACCTTC
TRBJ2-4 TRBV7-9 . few CASSLDLVLAKNIQYF TGTGCCAGCAGCTTAGATCTTGTCTTAGCCAAAAACATTCAGTACTTC
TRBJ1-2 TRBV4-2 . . CASSQDADGYTF TGTGCCAGCAGCCAAGATGCAGATGGCTACACCTTC
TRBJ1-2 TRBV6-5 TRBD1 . CASSRTGVYGYTF TGTGCCAGCAGCCGGACAGGGGTCTATGGCTACACCTTC
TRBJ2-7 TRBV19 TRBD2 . CASSRMIAGGLHEQYF TGTGCCAGTAGTAGGATGATAGCGGGGGGGCTCCACGAGCAGTACTTC
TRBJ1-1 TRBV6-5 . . CASSLAGKNTEAFF TGTGCCAGCAGCCTGGCAGGGAAGAACACTGAAGCTTTCTTT
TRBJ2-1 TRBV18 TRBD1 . CASSRGTGGLDEQFF TGTGCCAGCTCACGAGGGACAGGAGGATTGGATGAGCAGTTCTTC
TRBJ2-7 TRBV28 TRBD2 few CASSLGPAGGINEQYF TGTGCCAGCAGTTTAGGGCCAGCGGGGGGTATCAACGAGCAGTACTTC
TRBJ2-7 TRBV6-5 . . CASSPGGGLTYEQYF TGTGCCAGCAGTCCGGGCGGGGGCCTTACCTACGAGCAGTACTTC
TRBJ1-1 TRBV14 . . CASSQGGGRRDAAFF TGTGCCAGCAGCCAAGGGGGGGGACGTAGGGATGCGGCTTTCTTT
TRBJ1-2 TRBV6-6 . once CASSSSGYGYTF TGTGCCAGCAGTTCGTCGGGTTATGGCTACACCTTC
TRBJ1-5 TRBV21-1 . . CASNRLRDFRPQHF TGTGCCAGCAACCGACTCCGGGACTTTCGGCCCCAGCATTTT
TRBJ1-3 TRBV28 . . CAVINSGGAISGNTIYF TGTGCCGTGATAAATTCCGGGGGGGCGATCTCTGGAAACACCATATATTTT
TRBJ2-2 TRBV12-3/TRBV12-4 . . CASSLRGSGELFF TGTGCCAGCAGTTTGCGAGGGTCCGGGGAGCTGTTTTTT
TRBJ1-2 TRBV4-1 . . CASSQEDRGHAYGYTF TGCGCCAGCAGCCAAGAGGACCGGGGACACGCCTATGGCTACACCTTC
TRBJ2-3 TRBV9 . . CASSVAPGGRTDTQYF TGTGCCAGCAGCGTAGCCCCAGGGGGGCGCACAGATACGCAGTATTTT
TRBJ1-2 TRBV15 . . CATSRDRGIGIRGYTF TGTGCCACCAGCAGAGATCGGGGGATAGGGATAAGGGGCTACACCTTC
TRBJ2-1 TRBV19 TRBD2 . CASTPAGLVVNEQFF TGTGCCAGTACCCCCGCGGGACTAGTAGTGAATGAGCAGTTCTTC
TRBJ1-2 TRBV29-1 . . CSVDVTGLYGYTF TGCAGCGTTGATGTCACAGGCCTCTATGGCTACACCTTC
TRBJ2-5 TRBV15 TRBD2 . CATSRDPGGGTQETQYF TGTGCCACCAGCAGAGATCCGGGCGGGGGGACCCAAGAGACCCAGTACTTC
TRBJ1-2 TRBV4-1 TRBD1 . CASSQVGQGGYTF TGCGCCAGCAGCCAAGTAGGACAGGGGGGCTACACCTTC
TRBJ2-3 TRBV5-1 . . CASSLEPDTQYF TGCGCCAGCAGCTTGGAGCCGGATACGCAGTATTTT
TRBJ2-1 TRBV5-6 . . CASSLGKYRDSYNEQFF TGTGCCAGCAGCTTGGGGAAGTACAGGGATTCCTACAATGAGCAGTTCTTC
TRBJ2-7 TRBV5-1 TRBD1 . CASTPGQGAKQYF TGCGCCAGCACCCCGGGACAGGGGGCAAAGCAGTACTTC
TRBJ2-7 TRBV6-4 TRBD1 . CASSLKAGTVGEQYF TGTGCCAGCAGTCTCAAGGCAGGGACAGTCGGCGAGCAGTACTTC
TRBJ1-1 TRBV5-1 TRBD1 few CASSLTSGTGVTEAFF TGCGCCAGCAGCTTGACATCCGGGACAGGGGTTACTGAAGCTTTCTTT
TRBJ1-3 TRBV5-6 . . CASSFRFSGSYGNTIYF TGTGCCAGCAGCTTCCGGTTCTCGGGGTCTTATGGAAACACCATATATTTT
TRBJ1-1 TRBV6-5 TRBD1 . CASSYSMTGDTEAFF TGTGCCAGCAGTTACTCGATGACAGGGGACACTGAAGCTTTCTTT
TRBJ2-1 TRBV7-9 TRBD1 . CASSLTGGSYNEQFF TGTGCCAGCAGTCTTACAGGGGGCTCCTACAATGAGCAGTTCTTC
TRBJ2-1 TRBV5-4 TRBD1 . CASSPRQGGSYNEQFF TGTGCCAGCAGCCCGCGACAGGGTGGCTCCTACAATGAGCAGTTCTTC